This T cell receptor beta chain was sequenced in a study of cytomegalovirus exposure and HLA in healthy donors. General observations from the study: A later analysis showed that HLA-associated TCR beta chains had undergone more clonal expansion than equally common others. Sequencing probably produced one cluster of sequence variants that were highly shared.

Worth noting for this clone: The antigen is not known.

Vbeta (60) and Jbeta (13) primers were used in the PCR. The assay was immunoSEQ multiplex PCR, and TCRdb's table has in-frame clones only and misses some. Altogether more than 140,000 clones are present, roughly 74% being singletons, with the ten largest covering 3% to 3.5%. The sequence was obtained from a middle-aged man in good health and CMV-seronegative. The source material was PBMCs.

The CDR3 nucleotides read TGTGCCAGCAGCTTTGGATGTGCCCCCTTGACGTCGGGGCCCCAGCATTTT. Amino acid sequence: CASSFGCAPLTSGPQHF. The chain uses TRBV12-1 and TRBJ1-5. TRBV12-1 is assigned pseudogene status. CDR3 size: 17 residues.